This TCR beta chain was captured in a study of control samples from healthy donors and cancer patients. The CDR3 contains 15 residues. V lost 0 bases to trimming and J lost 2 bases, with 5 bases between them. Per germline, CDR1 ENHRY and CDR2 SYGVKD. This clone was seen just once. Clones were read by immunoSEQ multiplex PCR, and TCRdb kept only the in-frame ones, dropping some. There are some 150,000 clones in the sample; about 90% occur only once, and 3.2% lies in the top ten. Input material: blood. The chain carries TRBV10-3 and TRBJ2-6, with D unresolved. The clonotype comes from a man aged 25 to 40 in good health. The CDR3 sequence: CAISESRAGANVLTF. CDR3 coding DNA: TGTGCCATCAGTGAGTCAAGGGCTGGGGCCAACGTCCTGACTTTC.